The TCR beta chain under discussion was sequenced for a study of T cells expressing NK-cell markers. Study-wide background: CD3+CD56+NKG2C+, CD3+CD56+NKG2C- and CD3+CD56-NKG2C+ T cells, once sorted, supplied the TCR beta repertoires. The sequencing cohort of eight donors included seven HCMV-seropositive individuals and one seronegative individual. Study-level points and caveats: Also leading the CD3+CD56-NKG2C+ fraction in a few donors were these clonotypes.

The CDR3 spans 15 residues. Germline CDR1 is MNHEY and CDR2 is SVGAGI. Concerning this clonotype itself: What it recognizes is unknown.

TCRdb processed the 5' RACE reads again and assigns one entry to each CDR3 protein, with no DNA. The sample has roughly 380,000 distinct CDR3 sequences. The source of this sequence is a man aged 18-69 years in good health. The sequenced sample consisted of blood T cells: a sorted CD56 or NKG2C T cell subset, CD4+ or CD8+ T cells, or bulk PBMC T cells (not recorded which). The chain uses TRBV6-5 and TRBJ1-6; TCRdb's D call, TRBD1, is unchecked because there is no DNA. This chain's CDR3 is CASSYYPGGNSPLHF.